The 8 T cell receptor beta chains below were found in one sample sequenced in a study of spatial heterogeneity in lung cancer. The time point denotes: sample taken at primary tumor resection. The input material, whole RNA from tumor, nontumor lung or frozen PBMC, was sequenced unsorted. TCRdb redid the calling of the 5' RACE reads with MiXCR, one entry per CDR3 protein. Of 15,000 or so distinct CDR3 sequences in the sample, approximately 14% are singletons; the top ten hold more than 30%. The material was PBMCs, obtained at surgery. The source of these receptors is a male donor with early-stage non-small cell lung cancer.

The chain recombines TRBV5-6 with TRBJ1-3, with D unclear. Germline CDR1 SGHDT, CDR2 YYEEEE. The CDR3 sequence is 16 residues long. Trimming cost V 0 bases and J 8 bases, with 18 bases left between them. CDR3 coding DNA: TGTGCCAGCAGCTTGGGGGCAGGCCGCAACGGGGACACCATATATTTT. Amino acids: CASSLGAGRNGDTIYF.

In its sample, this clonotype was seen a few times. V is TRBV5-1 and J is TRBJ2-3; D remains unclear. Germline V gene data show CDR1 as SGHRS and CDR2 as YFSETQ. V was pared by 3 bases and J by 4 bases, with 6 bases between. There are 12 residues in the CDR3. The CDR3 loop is CASSYSSDTQYF. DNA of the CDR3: TGCGCCAGCAGCTATTCGTCAGATACGCAGTATTTT.

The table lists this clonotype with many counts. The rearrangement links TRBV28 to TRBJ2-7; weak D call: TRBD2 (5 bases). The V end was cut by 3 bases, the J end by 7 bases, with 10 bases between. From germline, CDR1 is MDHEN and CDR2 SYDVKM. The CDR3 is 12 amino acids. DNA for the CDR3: TGTGCCAGCAGTTTCGGAGGTGCTGAGCAGTACTTC. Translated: CASSFGGAEQYF.

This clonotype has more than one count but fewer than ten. The CDR3 here is CATSGSDLSNQPQHF. CDR3 bases: TGTGCCACCAGTGGTTCGGACCTTAGCAATCAGCCCCAGCATTTT. The chain carries TRBV24-1 and TRBJ1-5; D gene uncertain. Germline assignment: CDR1 KGHDR and CDR2 SFDVKD. The V end lost 5 bases, the J end lost 0 bases, and 10 bases lay between the germline ends. This CDR3 spans 15 amino acids.

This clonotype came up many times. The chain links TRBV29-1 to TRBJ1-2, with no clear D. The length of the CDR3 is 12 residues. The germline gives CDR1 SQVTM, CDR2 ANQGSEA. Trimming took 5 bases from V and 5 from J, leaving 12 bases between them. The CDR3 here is CSVTDRFYGYTF. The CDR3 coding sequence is TGCAGCGTTACTGATCGATTTTATGGCTACACCTTC.

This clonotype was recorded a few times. Written as DNA, the CDR3 is TGTGCCAGCAGCCAAGATCTCCCGGGGGGGCATGAGCAGTTCTTC. Amino acid sequence: CASSQDLPGGHEQFF. This chain connects TRBV4-2 to TRBJ2-1; TRBD2 matches 8 bases. The junction had 6 bases not matched to a gene; V was cut back by 0 bases and J by 8 bases. The germline V gene has CDR1 LGHNA and CDR2 YNFKEQ. This CDR3 is 15 amino acids long.

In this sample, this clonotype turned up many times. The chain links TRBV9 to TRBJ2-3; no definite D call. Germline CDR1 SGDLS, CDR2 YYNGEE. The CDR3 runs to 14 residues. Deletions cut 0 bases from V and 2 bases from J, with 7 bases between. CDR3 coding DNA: TGTGCCAGCAGCGTAGCCGGTCACACAGATACGCAGTATTTT. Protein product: CASSVAGHTDTQYF.

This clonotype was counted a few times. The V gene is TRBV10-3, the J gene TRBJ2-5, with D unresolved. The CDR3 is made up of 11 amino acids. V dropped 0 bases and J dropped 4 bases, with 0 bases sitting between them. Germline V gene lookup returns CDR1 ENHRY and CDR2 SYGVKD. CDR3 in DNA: TGTGCCATCAGTGAGTCAGAGACCCAGTACTTC. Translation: CAISESETQYF.